This TCR beta chain derives from a study of T cell responses to AZD1222 COVID-19 vaccine. General study points: An increase in Spike-specific TCR breadth and depth was observed after two AZD1222 doses. Across the whole spike, CD4 TCRs peaked at regions 160-218 and 743-854.

Per the germline V gene, CDR1 is MGHRA and CDR2 is YSYEKL. V was pared by 1 base and J by 6 bases, with 13 bases between. This CDR3 region has 14 residues. Sequencing was performed with immunoSEQ multiplex PCR; in TCRdb, only in-frame clones are kept and a portion is missing. Of approximately 130,000 clones in the sample, around 80% were seen once. Analysis merged second doses at about 4 or about 12 weeks. Notes on this clone: What it binds is unknown.

Sequenced here: peripheral blood, sampled 28 days after the second AZD1222 dose. The rearrangement links TRBV4-1 to TRBJ2-7; D possibly corresponds to TRBD2 (6 bases). The TCR comes from an adult who received the AZD1222 COVID-19 vaccine. Written as DNA, the CDR3 is TGCGCCAGCAGCCAAGGGGGGGTCCAACGCGAGCAGTACTTC. Translating gives CASSQGGVQREQYF.